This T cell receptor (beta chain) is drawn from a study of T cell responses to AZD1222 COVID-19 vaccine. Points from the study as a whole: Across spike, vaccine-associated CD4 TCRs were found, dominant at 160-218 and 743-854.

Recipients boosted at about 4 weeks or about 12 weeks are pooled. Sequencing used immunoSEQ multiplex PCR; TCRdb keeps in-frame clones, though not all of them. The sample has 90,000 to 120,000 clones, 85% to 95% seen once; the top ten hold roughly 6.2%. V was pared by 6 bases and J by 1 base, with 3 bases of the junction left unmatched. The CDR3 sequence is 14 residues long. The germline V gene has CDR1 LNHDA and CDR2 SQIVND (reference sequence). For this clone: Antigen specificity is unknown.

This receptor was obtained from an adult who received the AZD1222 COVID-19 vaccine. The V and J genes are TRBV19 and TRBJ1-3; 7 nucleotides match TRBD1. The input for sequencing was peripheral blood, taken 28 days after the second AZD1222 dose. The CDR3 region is CASRRQGSGNTIYF. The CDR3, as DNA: TGTGCCAGTAGACGACAGGGATCTGGAAACACCATATATTTT.